The 17 T cell receptor beta chains below were found in one sample sequenced in a study of identical twins. TCRdb redid the calling of the 5' RACE reads with MiXCR, one entry per CDR3 protein. The repertoire holds approximately 140,000 distinct CDR3 sequences, with roughly 3.2% as singletons. Sequencing was done on a sample of memory T cells sorted from blood. These receptor sequences come from a man younger than 35 in good health.

This clonotype has ten or more counts. This chain links TRBV6-2 or TRBV6-3 with TRBJ1-4, with 9 bases lining up with TRBD1. From germline, CDR1 is MNHEY and CDR2 SVGEGT. This CDR3 has 14 residues. V shed 8 bases, J shed 6 bases, and the junction held 7 bases outside the gene matches. Here the CDR3 DNA reads TGTGCCAGCTCGTCGGGACAGGGATATGAAAAACTGTTTTTT. Translating it yields CASSSGQGYEKLFF.

Many counts were recorded for this clonotype. V is TRBV3-1 and J is TRBJ2-5, with 8 bases fitting TRBD1. The length of the CDR3 is 15 residues. After removal of 4 bases from V and 4 bases from J, the junction contained 8 bases not matched to a gene. CDR1 is LGHDT and CDR2 is YNNKEL in the germline V gene (reference sequence). CDR3 protein: CASSPTGVGSETQYF. CDR3 sequence (DNA): TGTGCCAGCAGCCCGACAGGGGTCGGATCAGAGACCCAGTACTTC.

In this sample, this clonotype turned up many times. This chain connects TRBV24-1 to TRBJ2-7; no reliable D call. V was trimmed by 5 bases and J by 4 bases, leaving 8 bases between them. The CDR3 has 12 residues. Germline V lookup: CDR1 KGHDR, CDR2 SFDVKD. For the CDR3, the DNA is TGTGCCACCAGTGCTGACGGGTACGAGCAGTACTTC. Amino acids: CATSADGYEQYF.

This clonotype was detected only a few times. CDR3 loop: CASSPPRGDLYNEQFF. In DNA, the CDR3 is TGTGCCAGCAGCCCGCCACGCGGGGACTTATACAATGAGCAGTTCTTC. This rearrangement joins TRBV7-8 to TRBJ2-1; weak D call: TRBD2 (6 bases). Trimming cost V 5 bases and J 4 bases, with 18 bases left between them. CDR1 is SGHVS, CDR2 FQNEAQ, per germline. The CDR3 is 16 amino acids.

In this sample, this clonotype turned up many times. CDR3 bases: TGTGCCAGCAGTGATGGGGGGACATCCTTCTACAATGAGCAGTTCTTC. The encoded protein is CASSDGGTSFYNEQFF. The chain uses TRBV25-1 and TRBJ2-1, with D perhaps being TRBD1 or TRBD2 (6 bases each). Trimming took off 3 bases at V and 3 bases at J, with 15 bases between the two ends. CDR1 and CDR2 from the germline V gene are MGHDK and SYGVNS. The CDR3 length is 16 residues. Based on the CDR3 plus reference TRBV25-1 and TRBJ2-1, the full variable domain is EADIYQTPRYLVIGTGKKITLECSQTMGHDKMYWYQQDPGMELHLIHYSYGVNSTEKGDLSSESTVSRIRTEHFPLTLESARPSHTSQYLCASSDGGTSFYNEQFFGPGTRLTVL.

This clonotype was picked up many times. The chain combines TRBV25-1 with TRBJ2-1, with 8 nucleotides matching TRBD2. This CDR3 has 14 amino acids. Germline lookup yields CDR1 MGHDK and CDR2 SYGVNS. With V trimmed by 5 bases and J by 9 bases, 9 bases remained unmatched. CDR3 residues: CASSLLGTRGEQFF. CDR3 coding DNA: TGTGCCAGCAGTCTCCTCGGGACTAGGGGTGAGCAGTTCTTC.

This clonotype has a handful of counts. The V call is TRBV19, the J call TRBJ2-2; D is possibly TRBD1 or TRBD2 (6 bases each). The CDR3 runs 16 residues. The germline V and J ends were trimmed by 1 base and 4 bases, with 13 bases remaining between them. CDR1 is LNHDA, CDR2 SQIVND, per germline (reference sequence). Here the CDR3 reads CASSIVGGEVTGELFF. CDR3 DNA sequence: TGTGCCAGTAGTATAGTCGGGGGCGAGGTCACCGGGGAGCTGTTTTTT.

With regard to this clonotype: A single base separates this from a much larger clone, so it may be a read error. The rearrangement links TRBV6-5 to TRBJ2-1, with 10 bases lining up with TRBD2. This CDR3 has 16 residues. Germline V gene data show CDR1 as MNHEY and CDR2 as SVGAGI. The trim removed 1 base at V and 2 bases at J, leaving 2 bases unmatched. The CDR3 spells CASSYFTSGTYNEQFF. In DNA, the CDR3 is TGTGCCAGCAGTTACTTTACTAGCGGGACCTACAATGAGCAGTTCTTC.

In this sample, this clonotype turned up many times. The rearrangement uses TRBV5-6 and TRBJ1-1; 8 bases map to TRBD1. The CDR3 loop spans 15 amino acids. Trimming at V came to 4 bases and at J to 11 bases, leaving 16 bases not matched to a gene. Germline-derived CDR1 and CDR2 are SGHDT and YYEEEE. DNA of the CDR3: TGTGCCAGCAGCACCATAGCGGGGACAGGTGTCCAGGCTTTCTTT. Encoded protein: CASSTIAGTGVQAFF. The full variable domain, with the rest looked up from reference TRBV5-6 and TRBJ1-1, is DAGVTQSPTHLIKTRGQQVTLRCSPKSGHDTVSWYQQALGQGPQFIFQYYEEEERQRGNFPDRFSGHQFPNYSSELNVNALLLGDSALYLCASSTIAGTGVQAFFGQGTRLTVV.

In its sample, this clonotype was seen many times. J is TRBJ1-1 and V is TRBV18, with 7 bases aligning to TRBD1. The CDR3 runs to 14 residues. Germline V gene sequence: CDR1 KGHSH, CDR2 LQKENI. With V trimmed by 8 bases and J by 4 bases, 10 bases remained unmatched. CDR3 sequence (DNA): TGTGCCAGCGAAGCAGGGCCAGGGGGCACTGAAGCTTTCTTT. Its protein product is CASEAGPGGTEAFF.

This clonotype was counted at least ten times. This chain connects TRBV11-2 to TRBJ1-3; D remains ambiguous. Looked up from germline, CDR1 is SGHAT and CDR2 is FQNNGV. V was clipped by 4 bases and J by 0 bases, with 10 bases between them. This CDR3 spans 15 amino acids. Written as DNA, the CDR3 is TGTGCCAGCAGCTCGTCAGTCCTCTCTGGAAACACCATATATTTT. It translates to CASSSSVLSGNTIYF.

This chain uses TRBV19 with TRBJ1-5, with D perhaps TRBD1 (6 bases). The CDR3 is 14 amino acids. Trimming left V 5 bases short and J 4 bases short, with 12 bases between. The germline V gene encodes CDR1 LNHDA and CDR2 SQIVND (reference sequence). This CDR3 reads CASSSTGKNQPQHF. The CDR3 DNA reads TGTGCCAGTAGTTCGACAGGAAAAAATCAGCCCCAGCATTTT. Drawing the rest from reference TRBV19 and TRBJ1-5, the complete variable domain is DGGITQSPKYLFRKEGQNVTLSCEQNLNHDAMYWYRQDPGQGLRLIYYSQIVNDFQKGDIAEGYSVSREKKESFPLTVTSAQKNPTAFYLCASSSTGKNQPQHFGDGTRLSIL.

This clonotype was detected many times. V and J are TRBV19 and TRBJ2-7; the match to TRBD2 covers 10 bases. CDR1 and CDR2 (germline): LNHDA, SQIVND (reference sequence). J was trimmed by 3 bases and V by 5 bases; bases with no gene match: 4. The length of the CDR3 is 14 residues. CDR3: CASSFVAGGYEQYF. In DNA form, the CDR3 reads TGTGCCAGTAGTTTCGTAGCGGGAGGCTACGAGCAGTACTTC.

This clonotype was recorded at least ten times. The rearrangement joins TRBV9 to TRBJ2-2; the D gene is possibly TRBD1 (5 bases). CDR3 size: 17 residues. Germline V lookup: CDR1 SGDLS, CDR2 YYNGEE. With 4 bases removed from V and 0 bases from J, the gap between germline ends came to 16 bases. This CDR3 is CASSFFADSPNTGELFF. DNA for the CDR3: TGTGCCAGCAGCTTTTTTGCTGACAGTCCGAACACCGGGGAGCTGTTTTTT.

This clonotype appeared many times. V is TRBV11-2 and J is TRBJ2-4, with TRBD2 identical over 8 bases. Per germline, CDR1 SGHAT and CDR2 FQNNGV. J lost 0 bases, V lost 5 bases, and 6 bases had no gene match. The CDR3 extends over 16 amino acids. The CDR3 reads CASSPGGGLAKNIQYF. CDR3 coding DNA: TGTGCCAGCAGCCCCGGGGGGGGGTTAGCCAAAAACATTCAGTACTTC.

This clonotype occurred many times. V and J are TRBV12-5 and TRBJ1-1; tentatively, D is TRBD1 (6 bases). The V end lost 7 bases, the J end lost 1 base, and 16 bases lay between the germline ends. CDR1 is LGHNT, CDR2 FRNRAP, per germline. CDR3 length equals 15 residues. In DNA form, the CDR3 reads TGTGCTAGTGCCCAGGCGGGGGGCACGAACACTGAAGCTTTCTTT. It yields the protein CASAQAGGTNTEAFF.

This clonotype was detected ten times or more. The chain links TRBV12-3 or TRBV12-4 to TRBJ1-1; D ambiguous. This CDR3 has 13 residues. V was clipped by 3 bases and J by 7 bases, with 12 bases between them. As DNA, the CDR3 is TGTGCCAGCAGTTTGACCGAAGGCTATGAAGCTTTCTTT. It yields the protein CASSLTEGYEAFF.